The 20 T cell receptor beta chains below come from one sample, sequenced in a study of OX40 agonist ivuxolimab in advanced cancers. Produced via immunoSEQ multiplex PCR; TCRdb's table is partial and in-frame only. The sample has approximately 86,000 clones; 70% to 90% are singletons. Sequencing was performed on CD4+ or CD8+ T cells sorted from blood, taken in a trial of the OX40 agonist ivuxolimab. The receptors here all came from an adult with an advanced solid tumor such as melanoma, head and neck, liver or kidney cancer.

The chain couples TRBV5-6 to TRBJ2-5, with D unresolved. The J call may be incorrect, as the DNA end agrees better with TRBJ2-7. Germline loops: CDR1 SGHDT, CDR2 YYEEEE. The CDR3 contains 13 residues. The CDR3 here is CASSFGPSPEQYF. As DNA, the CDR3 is TGTGCCAGCAGCTTTGGGCCCTCGCCCGAGCAGTACTTC.

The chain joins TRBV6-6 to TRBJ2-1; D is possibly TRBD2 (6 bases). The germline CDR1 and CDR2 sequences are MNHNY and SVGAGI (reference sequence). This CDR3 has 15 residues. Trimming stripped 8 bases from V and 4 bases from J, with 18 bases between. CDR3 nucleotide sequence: TGTGCCAGCGCCCTTAGCGGAGCCGATTACAATGAGCAGTTCTTC. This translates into CASALSGADYNEQFF.

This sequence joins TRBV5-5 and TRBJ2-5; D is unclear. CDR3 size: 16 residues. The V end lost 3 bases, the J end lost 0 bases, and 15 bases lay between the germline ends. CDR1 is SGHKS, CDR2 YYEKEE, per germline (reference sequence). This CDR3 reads CASSSLVITYQETQYF. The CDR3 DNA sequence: TGTGCCAGCAGCTCGTTAGTAATTACGTACCAAGAGACCCAGTACTTC.

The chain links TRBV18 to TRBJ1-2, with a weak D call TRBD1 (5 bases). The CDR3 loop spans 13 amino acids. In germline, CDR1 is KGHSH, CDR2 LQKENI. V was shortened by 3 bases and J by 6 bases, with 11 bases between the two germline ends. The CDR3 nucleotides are TGTGCCAGCTCACCCCAGGGCAAGAATGGCTACACCTTC. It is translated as CASSPQGKNGYTF.

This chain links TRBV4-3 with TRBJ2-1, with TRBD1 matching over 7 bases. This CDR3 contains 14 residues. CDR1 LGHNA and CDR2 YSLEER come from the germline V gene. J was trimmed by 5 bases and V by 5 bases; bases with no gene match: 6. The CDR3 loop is CASSSTGAHNEQFF. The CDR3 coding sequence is TGCGCCAGCAGCTCCACAGGGGCCCACAATGAGCAGTTCTTC.

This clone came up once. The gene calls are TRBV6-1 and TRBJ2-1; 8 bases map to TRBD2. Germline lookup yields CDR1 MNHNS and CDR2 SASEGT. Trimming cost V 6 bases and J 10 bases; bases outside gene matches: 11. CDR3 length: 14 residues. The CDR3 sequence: CASRDSGGDWEQFF. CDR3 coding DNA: TGTGCCAGCAGGGATTCCGGGGGGGACTGGGAGCAGTTCTTC.

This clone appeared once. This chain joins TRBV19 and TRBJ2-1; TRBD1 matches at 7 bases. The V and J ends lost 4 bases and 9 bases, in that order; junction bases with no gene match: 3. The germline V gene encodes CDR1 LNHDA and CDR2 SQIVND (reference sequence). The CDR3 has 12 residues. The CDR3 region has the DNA TGTGCCAGTAGTACCCAGGGGGTTGAGCAGTTCTTC. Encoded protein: CASSTQGVEQFF.

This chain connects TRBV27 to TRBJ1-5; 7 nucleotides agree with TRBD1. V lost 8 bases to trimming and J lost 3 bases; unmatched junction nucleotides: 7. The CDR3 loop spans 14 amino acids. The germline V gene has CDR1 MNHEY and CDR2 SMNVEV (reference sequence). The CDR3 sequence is CASSLTGYNQPQHF. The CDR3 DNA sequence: TGTGCCAGCTCCCTGACAGGGTACAATCAGCCCCAGCATTTT.

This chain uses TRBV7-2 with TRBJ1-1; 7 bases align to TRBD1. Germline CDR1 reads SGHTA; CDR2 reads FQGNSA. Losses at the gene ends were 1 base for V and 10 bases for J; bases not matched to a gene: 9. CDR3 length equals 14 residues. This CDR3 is CASSLEVGGVVAFF. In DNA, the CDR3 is TGTGCCAGCAGCTTAGAGGTAGGGGGCGTCGTAGCTTTCTTT.

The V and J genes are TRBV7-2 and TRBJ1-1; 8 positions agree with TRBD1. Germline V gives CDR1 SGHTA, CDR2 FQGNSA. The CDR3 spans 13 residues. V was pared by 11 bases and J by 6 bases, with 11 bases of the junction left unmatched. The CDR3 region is CASNRGNIAEAFF. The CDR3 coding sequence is TGTGCCTCGAACAGGGGGAATATCGCTGAAGCTTTCTTT.

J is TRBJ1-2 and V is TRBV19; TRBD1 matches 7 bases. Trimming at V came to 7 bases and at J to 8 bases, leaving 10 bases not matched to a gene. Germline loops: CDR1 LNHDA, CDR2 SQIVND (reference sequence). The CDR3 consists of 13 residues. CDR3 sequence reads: CASTEQGIGGYTF. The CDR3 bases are TGTGCCAGTACCGAACAGGGGATCGGGGGCTACACCTTC.

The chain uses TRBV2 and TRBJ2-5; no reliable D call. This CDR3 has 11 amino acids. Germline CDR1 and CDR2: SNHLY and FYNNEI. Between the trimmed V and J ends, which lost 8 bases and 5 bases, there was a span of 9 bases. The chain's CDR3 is CASLTRETQYF. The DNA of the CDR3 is TGTGCCAGCCTGACGCGGGAGACCCAGTACTTC. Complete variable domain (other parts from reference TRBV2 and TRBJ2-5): EPEVTQTPSHQVTQMGQEVILRCVPISNHLYFYWYRQILGQKVEFLVSFYNNEISEKSEIFDDQFSVERPDGSNFTLKIRSTKLEDSAMYFCASLTRETQYFGPGTRLLVL.

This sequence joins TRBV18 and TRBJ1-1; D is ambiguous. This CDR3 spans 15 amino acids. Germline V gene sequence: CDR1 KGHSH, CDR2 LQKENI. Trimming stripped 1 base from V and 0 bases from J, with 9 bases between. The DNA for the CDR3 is TGTGCCAGCTCACCACGGGGAGTCTTGAACACTGAAGCTTTCTTT. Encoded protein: CASSPRGVLNTEAFF.

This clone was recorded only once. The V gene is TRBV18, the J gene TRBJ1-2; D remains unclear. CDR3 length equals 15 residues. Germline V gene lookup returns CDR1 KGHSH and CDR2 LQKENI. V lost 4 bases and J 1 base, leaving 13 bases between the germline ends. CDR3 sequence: CASSRFISDNYGYTF. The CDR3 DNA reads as TGTGCCAGCTCACGGTTTATCAGCGATAACTATGGCTACACCTTC.

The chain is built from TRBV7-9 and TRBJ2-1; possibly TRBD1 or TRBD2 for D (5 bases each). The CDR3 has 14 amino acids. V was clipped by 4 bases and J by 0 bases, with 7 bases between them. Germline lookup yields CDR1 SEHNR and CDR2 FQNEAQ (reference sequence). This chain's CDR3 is CASSWGSSYNEQFF. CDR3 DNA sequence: TGTGCCAGCAGCTGGGGGAGCTCCTACAATGAGCAGTTCTTC.

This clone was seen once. This CDR3 is CAWSEQDNQPQHF. In nucleotides, the CDR3 is TGTGCCTGGAGTGAGCAGGACAATCAGCCCCAGCATTTT. The chain combines TRBV30 with TRBJ1-5; no firm D call. V lost 1 base, J lost 3 bases, and 7 bases lay in between. The CDR3 is made up of 13 amino acids. The germline CDR1 and CDR2 sequences are GTSNPN and SVGIG (reference sequence).

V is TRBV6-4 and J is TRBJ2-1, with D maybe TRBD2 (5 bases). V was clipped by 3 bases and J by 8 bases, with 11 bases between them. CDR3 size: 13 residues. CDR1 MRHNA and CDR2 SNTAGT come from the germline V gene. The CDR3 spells CASSEWERYEQFF. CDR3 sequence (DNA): TGTGCCAGCAGTGAGTGGGAGAGGTATGAGCAGTTCTTC.

Here the CDR3 DNA reads TGTGCCAGCAGCCCCGGGACTAGGGATCCCGAGCAGTACTTC. It yields the protein CASSPGTRDPEQYF. The J gene is TRBJ2-7, the V gene TRBV9; 8 bases match TRBD2. V trimming: 4 bases; J trimming: 6 bases; junction bases outside the gene matches: 9. In germline, CDR1 is SGDLS, CDR2 YYNGEE. CDR3 length: 14 residues.

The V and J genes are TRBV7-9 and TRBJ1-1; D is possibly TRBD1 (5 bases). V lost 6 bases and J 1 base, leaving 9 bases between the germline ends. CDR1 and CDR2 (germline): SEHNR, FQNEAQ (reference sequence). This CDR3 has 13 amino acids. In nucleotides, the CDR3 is TGTGCCAGCAGTTCCGGGGCGAACACTGAAGCTTTCTTT. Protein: CASSSGANTEAFF.

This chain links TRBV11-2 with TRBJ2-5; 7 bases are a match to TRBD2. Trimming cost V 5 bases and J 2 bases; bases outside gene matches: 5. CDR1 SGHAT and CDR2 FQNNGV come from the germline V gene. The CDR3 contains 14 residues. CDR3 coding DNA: TGTGCCAGCAGCATGGGGAGGGGACAAGAGACCCAGTACTTC. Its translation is CASSMGRGQETQYF.